This TCR beta chain was recovered during a study of Graves' ophthalmopathy and Graves' hyperthyroidism. As the template, RNA transcripts were used to amplify TCR beta CDR3 regions. Investigators did first-round RT-PCR with HTBI primers, then second-round multiplex PCR. One entry per CDR3 protein results from TCRdb running MiXCR on the multiplex PCR reads. The sample has over a million distinct CDR3 sequences, 35% to 40% seen once; the top ten hold approximately 10%. This clonotype was picked up a small number of times. The authors enrolled newly diagnosed hyperthyroidism patients aged 18 to 65 with under 2 months' duration. CDR1 is SGHTA and CDR2 is FQGTGA in the germline V gene. The CDR3 is 17 residues long. V dropped 4 bases and J dropped 2; count of bases not matched to a gene: 10.

The chain combines TRBV7-3 with TRBJ2-2; 7 bases line up with TRBD1. The sequenced sample consisted of peripheral blood or thyroid tissue (not recorded which). The clonotype comes from an adult man with Graves' hyperthyroidism. DNA of the CDR3: TGTGCCAGCAGCTCGGGTCTAGGGGACAGCAACACCGGGGAGCTGTTTTTT. This translates into CASSSGLGDSNTGELFF.